The TCR beta chain described here comes from a study of cytomegalovirus exposure and HLA in healthy donors. Study-wide background: Of the donors genotyped, approximately 410 in all, about 76% fell in the Caucasian-associated ancestry cluster. Study-level results: In presence/absence analyses, roughly uniform sequencing depth across donors was assumed.

This clone appeared a few times. Antigen: not known. Both 60 Vbeta primers and 13 Jbeta primers went into the PCR. Measured with immunoSEQ multiplex PCR; TCRdb has only the in-frame clones, and not every one. The sample has more than 95,000 clones, 10% to 13% seen once. The CDR3 extends over 16 amino acids. The ends were cut back, 4 bases at V and 5 bases at J, with 19 bases in the middle. CDR1 is SGHNT, CDR2 YYREEE, per germline (reference sequence). The chain is built from TRBV5-4 and TRBJ2-1, with D perhaps matching TRBD2 (6 bases). Input material: PBMCs. This receptor was obtained from a woman aged 18-29 years in good health and CMV-seropositive. The DNA of the CDR3 is TGTGCCAGCAGCCCGGCGGGTGCGGGAAAGAACAATGAGCAGTTCTTC. This gives the protein CASSPAGAGKNNEQFF.